The 15 T cell receptor beta chains below were found in one sample sequenced in a study of post-analysis software for immune sequencing data. Their target antigens are unknown. Points from the study as a whole: Patients had higher frequencies than controls of about five TRBV segments, including TRBV5-6, TRBV5-1 and TRBV20-1.

TCR beta cDNA libraries included unique molecular identifiers. Each CDR3 protein gets one entry after TCRdb re-called the PCR reads with MiXCR. The sample yields a few hundred thousand distinct CDR3 sequences, around a third seen once. Sequenced material: blood. Every receptor here comes from a girl under 18 with multiple sclerosis.

The chain joins TRBV7-9 to TRBJ1-2, with 7 bases fitting TRBD1. CDR3 length: 14 residues. The junction had 5 bases not matched to a gene; V was cut back by 5 bases and J by 2 bases. From germline, CDR1 is SEHNR and CDR2 FQNEAQ (reference sequence). The CDR3 loop reads CASSPTGRNYGYTF. CDR3 nucleotides: TGTGCCAGCAGCCCGACAGGGAGGAACTATGGCTACACCTTC.

The gene calls are TRBV12-3 or TRBV12-4 and TRBJ2-3, with D hard to call. The CDR3 loop spans 14 amino acids. V was cut by 6 bases and J by 0 bases, with 10 bases left in between. CDR3 coding DNA: TGTGCCAGCAGCTCGACTCCTAGCACAGATACGCAGTATTTT. Protein sequence: CASSSTPSTDTQYF.

This clonotype has only a few counts. This sequence joins TRBV5-1 and TRBJ2-5, with 7 bases identical to TRBD1. Germline CDR1 SGHRS, CDR2 YFSETQ. The CDR3 length is 14 residues. The V gene end was trimmed by 4 bases and the J gene end by 2 bases; junction bases not matched to a gene: 5. CDR3 in DNA: TGCGCCAGCAGCCGACAGGGAAGTCAAGAGACCCAGTACTTC. Translated: CASSRQGSQETQYF. The whole variable domain, remainder taken from reference TRBV5-1 and TRBJ2-5, is KAGVTQTPRYLIKTRGQQVTLSCSPISGHRSVSWYQQTPGQGLQFLFEYFSETQRNKGNFPGRFSGRQFSNSRSEMNVSTLELGDSALYLCASSRQGSQETQYFGPGTRLLVL.

The CDR3 region has the DNA TGTGCCAGCAGCCTTTTGATTGCAGGGGGAACCGGGGAGCTGTTTTTT. Amino acids: CASSLLIAGGTGELFF. The chain couples TRBV7-9 to TRBJ2-2, with 7 nucleotides matching TRBD1. CDR3 length equals 16 residues. Losses at the gene ends were 5 bases for V and 5 bases for J; bases not matched to a gene: 11. Germline CDR1 reads SEHNR; CDR2 reads FQNEAQ (reference sequence).

This chain joins TRBV7-2 and TRBJ1-5; D gene unclear. This CDR3 comprises 14 residues. Germline V gene lookup returns CDR1 SGHTA and CDR2 FQGNSA. V gave up 1 base and J gave up 0 bases, with 4 bases separating them. The CDR3 DNA follows: TGTGCCAGCAGCTTAGACAATAGCAATCAGCCCCAGCATTTT. It codes for CASSLDNSNQPQHF.

The J gene is TRBJ2-1, the V gene TRBV7-2, with a weak D call TRBD2 (5 bases). V dropped 5 bases and J dropped 10 bases, with 15 bases sitting between them. The germline V gene encodes CDR1 SGHTA and CDR2 FQGNSA. This CDR3 has 13 residues. In DNA form, the CDR3 reads TGTGCCAGCAGCCCAGGACTGGGTCCGGAGCAGTTCTTC. The encoded protein is CASSPGLGPEQFF.

This clonotype was detected only a few times. The chain couples TRBV18 to TRBJ1-2; maybe TRBD1 (5 bases). Germline CDR1 and CDR2: KGHSH and LQKENI. This CDR3 is 15 amino acids long. V was clipped by 3 bases and J by 3 bases, with 14 bases between them. In DNA, the CDR3 is TGTGCCAGCTCACCCCCGCAGGGAGGTCACTATGGCTACACCTTC. It encodes CASSPPQGGHYGYTF.

V is TRBV25-1 and J is TRBJ2-7; 7 nucleotides line up with TRBD1. With the DNA end fitting TRBJ2-1 better, the J assignment may be wrong. From germline, CDR1 is MGHDK and CDR2 SYGVNS. The CDR3 has 14 amino acids. CDR3 sequence (DNA): TGTGCCAGCAGTGAGGGGGACAGCTCCTACGAGCAGTTCTTC. This translates into CASSEGDSSYEQFF.

In regard to this clonotype: One junction end disagrees with the germline gene, perhaps due to a read error. The rearrangement joins TRBV29-1 to TRBJ2-1, with D perhaps matching TRBD2 (6 bases). Germline CDR1 reads SQVTM; CDR2 reads ANQGSEA. This CDR3 is built from 14 residues. CDR3 in DNA: TGCAGCGTTGGGGGCCGGGGGAATTACAGTGAGCAGTTCTTC. It yields the protein CSVGGRGNYSEQFF.

A few counts support this clonotype. CDR3 region: CAISEFEETQYF. DNA of the CDR3: TGTGCCATCAGTGAGTTTGAGGAGACCCAGTACTTC. The rearrangement joins TRBV10-3 to TRBJ2-5; unclear D gene. The CDR3 is made up of 12 amino acids. From germline, CDR1 is ENHRY and CDR2 SYGVKD. Trimming removed 1 base from V and 5 bases from J, with 5 bases in between.

A single count supports this clonotype. The rearrangement uses TRBV12-3 or TRBV12-4 and TRBJ1-1, with D possibly being TRBD1 (5 bases). This CDR3 has 16 amino acids. Trimming cost V 7 bases and J 0 bases, with 18 bases left between them. The CDR3, as DNA: TGTGCCAGCACCTGGGACCCCGTCATCATGAACACTGAAGCTTTCTTT. This translates into CASTWDPVIMNTEAFF.

This clonotype was seen more than once but under ten times. This chain connects TRBV27 to TRBJ2-5; TRBD1 agrees at 9 bases. This CDR3 is 15 amino acids long. The junction had 4 bases not matched to a gene; V was cut back by 4 bases and J by 1 base. Looked up from germline, CDR1 is MNHEY and CDR2 is SMNVEV (reference sequence). CDR3 sequence reads: CASSSQGAPQETQYF. The CDR3, as DNA: TGTGCCAGCAGTTCACAGGGGGCGCCCCAAGAGACCCAGTACTTC.

As concerns this clonotype: One end of the junction varies from germline; a read error may be responsible. This sequence joins TRBV5-1 and TRBJ2-1, with D maybe TRBD1 (6 bases). The CDR3 has 14 residues. Germline-derived CDR1 and CDR2 are SGHRS and YFSETQ. CDR3 nucleotide sequence: TGCACCAGCAGGTCAGGCCAGGGGTTGGATGAGCAGTTCTTC. Residues: CTSRSGQGLDEQFF.

V gene TRBV7-9 combines with J gene TRBJ2-7; TRBD1 or TRBD2 may be the D gene (5 bases each). Germline V gene sequence: CDR1 SEHNR, CDR2 FQNEAQ (reference sequence). The V end was cut by 3 bases, the J end by 5 bases, with 20 bases between. This CDR3 is 16 amino acids long. This CDR3 reads CASSLVISTRGDEQYF. Written as DNA, the CDR3 is TGTGCCAGCAGCTTGGTAATCTCGACCCGAGGGGACGAGCAGTACTTC.

The rearrangement uses TRBV7-9 and TRBJ2-1; 7 bases fit TRBD1. Trimming at V came to 6 bases and at J to 15 bases, leaving 8 bases not matched to a gene. Looked up from germline, CDR1 is SEHNR and CDR2 is FQNEAQ (reference sequence). This CDR3 is built from 11 residues. CDR3 DNA: TGTGCCAGCAGTATGGGGCCAGGGGGGTTCTTC. It codes for CASSMGPGGFF.